Listed below are T cell receptor beta chains from one sample, sequenced in a study of regulatory T cells in long-lasting Graves disease. MiXCR, run by TCRdb on the multiplex PCR reads, gives a single entry per CDR3 protein. This sample yields 240,000 or so distinct CDR3 sequences, of which 20% to 25% are seen a single time; approximately 15% belongs to the top ten. The sequencing here drew on peripheral blood mononuclear cells (PBMCs), taken at new diagnosis, from a patient treated with antithyroid drugs. The receptors here all came from a female donor with Graves disease. Both conserved end residues are part of each CDR3. Each record gives: D gene, J gene, V gene, clone size, CDR3 DNA, CDR3 protein. The D gene is left open where the match is weak. Clone size is given for some rows only: seen once, a few or many times, or a class if the clone is expanded.

TRBD1	TRBJ2-3	TRBV29-1	-	TGCAGCGTTGAAGAGTTCCAGGGGGCGCGTCGAGATACGCAGTATTTT	CSVEEFQGARRDTQYF
-	TRBJ2-7	TRBV6-2/TRBV6-3	-	TGTGCCAGCAGCCCCCCAGGGTCTCTCGGAGAGCAGTACTTC	CASSPPGSLGEQYF
TRBD1	TRBJ2-3	TRBV12-3/TRBV12-4	-	TGTGCCAGCAACCATCCCCGGGACAGATCCGCAGATACGCAGTATTTT	CASNHPRDRSADTQYF
-	TRBJ1-6	TRBV25-1	-	TGTGCCAGCAGTGAGTCGGCAGGAATACCTTCACCCCTCCACTTT	CASSESAGIPSPLHF
-	TRBJ1-5	TRBV28	many	TGTGCCAGCAGTTTCGGCCATCCGCAGCCCCAGCATTTT	CASSFGHPQPQHF
-	TRBJ2-1	TRBV11-3	many	TGTGCCAGCGGCCGGACTTCCTACAATGAGCAGTTCTTC	CASGRTSYNEQFF
-	TRBJ2-3	TRBV24-1	many	TGTGCCACCAGTGATGCCCGAGGCAACACAGATACGCAGTATTTT	CATSDARGNTDTQYF
-	TRBJ2-5	TRBV6-2/TRBV6-3	many	TGTGCCAGCAGTTACGTCAGGGGAGGAGAGACCCAGTACTTC	CASSYVRGGETQYF
-	TRBJ2-5	TRBV6-9	few	TGTGCCAGCAGTTACGCGCCGACCCAGTACTTC	CASSYAPTQYF
-	TRBJ2-5	TRBV7-9	-	TGTGCCAGCAGCGCAGATGAGACCCAGTACTTC	CASSADETQYF
-	TRBJ2-3	TRBV7-2	many	TGTGCCAGCAGAAGGGACTCCGGAGATACGCAGTATTTT	CASRRDSGDTQYF
-	TRBJ1-2	TRBV4-3	-	TGCGCCAGCAGCCAAGGGGCAGGGGCCATTCGTGGCTACACCTTC	CASSQGAGAIRGYTF
TRBD1	TRBJ2-3	TRBV3-1	-	TGTGCCAGCAGCGCTACCGGGACAGGGGGAACAGATACGCAGTATTTT	CASSATGTGGTDTQYF
TRBD1	TRBJ2-7	TRBV6-2/TRBV6-3	many	TGTGCCAGCAGGGCCGACAGGGGGTCCTACGAGCAGTACTTC	CASRADRGSYEQYF
-	TRBJ1-2	TRBV7-2	many	TGTGCCAGCAGAAATCCCCTGCCTAACTATGGCTACACCTTC	CASRNPLPNYGYTF
-	TRBJ1-1	TRBV5-1	few	TGCGCCAGCTTCACGGGGACCATGAACACTGAAGCTTTCTTT	CASFTGTMNTEAFF
TRBD1	TRBJ2-1	TRBV6-2/TRBV6-3	many	TGTGCCAGCAGTTCAGACAGGGGGCCCAACGTTGAGCAGTTCTTC	CASSSDRGPNVEQFF
TRBD1	TRBJ1-1	TRBV20-1	many	TGCAGTGCTCAAGGGATTACAGGGGTGAACACTGAAGCTTTCTTT	CSAQGITGVNTEAFF
-	TRBJ2-7	TRBV25-1	many	TGTGCCAGCAGTGATACCAGGGGAAACCCCTACGAGCAGTACTTC	CASSDTRGNPYEQYF
-	TRBJ1-4	TRBV20-1	many	TGCAGTGCTAGGGGGGAGATTAATGAAAAACTGTTTTTT	CSARGEINEKLFF
TRBD1	TRBJ1-1	TRBV29-1	many	TGCAGCGTCCCCGGGACAGGCTTGAGGTATGACACTGAAGCTTTCTTT	CSVPGTGLRYDTEAFF
-	TRBJ2-1	TRBV18	-	TGTGCCAGCTCACCACGAGGCAGGGCAAGCTCCTACAATGAGCAGTTCTTC	CASSPRGRASSYNEQFF
-	TRBJ2-5	TRBV2	-	TGTGCCAGCAGTGACACAGGGAGCGGGGCTAGGAGTTGGCAAGAGACCCAGTACTTC	CASSDTGSGARSWQETQYF
-	TRBJ2-3	TRBV10-3	-	TGTGCCATCAGGCTTGGATTGAGCACAGATACGCAGTATTTT	CAIRLGLSTDTQYF
-	TRBJ2-2	TRBV3-1	many	TGTGCCAGCAGCCAAGATTTGCAGGTGAACACCGGGGAGCTGTTTTTT	CASSQDLQVNTGELFF
-	TRBJ2-2	TRBV2	-	TGTGCCAGCAGTCGGCAGCTGAACACCGGGGAGCTGTTTTTT	CASSRQLNTGELFF
-	TRBJ2-6	TRBV24-1	-	TGTGCCACCAGTGACTTAAGCTCTGGGGCCAACGTCCTGACTTTC	CATSDLSSGANVLTF
-	TRBJ2-7	TRBV5-1	many	TGCGCCAGCAGCGACGGGGTCGAGCAGTACTTC	CASSDGVEQYF
-	TRBJ1-5	TRBV12-3/TRBV12-4	many	TGTGCCAGCAGCCCCCCCGGTGGGGGTCCGGGTCAGCCCCAGCATTTT	CASSPPGGGPGQPQHF
-	TRBJ2-5	TRBV20-1	-	TGCAGTGCTAGCCTTGGACAGCTCCAAGAGACCCAGTACTTC	CSASLGQLQETQYF
TRBD2	TRBJ2-7	TRBV4-3	-	TGCGCCAGCAGCCAAGATGCGAGTAGCGGGAGGGTCTACGAGCAGTACTTC	CASSQDASSGRVYEQYF
-	TRBJ2-5	TRBV19	few	TGTGCCAGTAGTATTAACGCCAGGGGAGAGACCCAGTACTTC	CASSINARGETQYF
-	TRBJ2-7	TRBV4-3	few	TGCGCCAGCAGCCAAGCAGTGGACAGAAACTACGAGCAGTACTTC	CASSQAVDRNYEQYF
-	TRBJ1-5	TRBV6-4	-	TGTGCCAGCACCTTCCCCGACAGGAGGAGCAATCAGCCCCAGCATTTT	CASTFPDRRSNQPQHF